This T cell receptor (beta chain) originates from a study of blood T cell repertoires in COVID-19 (dated by TCRdb to 2019 to 2021). Background on the whole study: Samples covering the acute and convalescent phases of COVID-19 were provided by collaborators in the United States, Italy and Spain. The prospective study material was composed of cDNA or gDNA derived from T cells, B-cell-depleted T cells, or PBMCs. Subjects who had been exposed to COVID-19, were actively infected with it, or had recovered from it provided the deeply sampled blood TCRbeta repertoires that made up the dataset. The repertoires were released in a freely available public database meant as a resource for research on the immune response to SARS-CoV-2. Samples were obtained from the ongoing ImmuneRACE study (first 160 participants) and from 1,254 subjects provided by 6 global collaborators. A de-identified subject ID, COVID-19 status, age in years and sex were almost always included in the sample metadata. Where available, HLA class I and class II types were obtained from metadata supplied by the sample provider rather than from assay-based typing. Study-wide findings and limitations: Clinical and demographic metadata were provided uncurated, with the amount varying by source and participant.

TCRbeta CDR3 regions were amplified from genomic DNA by means of the immunoSEQ Assay, a bias-controlled multiplex PCR. The paper's processing steps were these. The number of nucleated cells in each sample was estimated from the amplification of reference gene primers within the assay. Sequence reads were collapsed and filtered to measure the absolute abundance of every unique TCRbeta CDR3 rearrangement. For each sample, productive Simpson clonality was calculated as the square root of Simpson's diversity index over productive rearrangements. The source is immuneACCESS, and TCRdb retained only in-frame sequences with V and J called. Part of the clones is not carried over; for the studies checked, unresolved V genes explain less than half of this, and the remainder is unexplained. The V and J calls and clone size come from that table; D and trimming were worked out from the DNA. This sample holds roughly 230,000 clones; around four fifths were observed only once. The top ten hold roughly 7.8% of the sample.

CDR1 KGHSH and CDR2 LQKENI are derived from the germline V gene. Its CDR3 holds 14 amino acids, cysteine through phenylalanine. The kept DNA is CDR3 alone, 42 bases in frame from the first base. The trim is 0 bases for V and 5 bases for J, with a gap of 10 bases between the germline ends. To note about this clone: Its antigen remains unidentified. No quality values exist for individual bases; no much larger clone is one base distant.

Collaborating institutions collected whole blood in K2EDTA tubes following their own protocols. Collaborator samples were shipped for TCRbeta analysis as frozen whole blood, isolated PBMCs, or DNA extracted from either sample type. Sequencing was carried out using peripheral blood. The TCR comes from a man aged 40-49 years with active or convalescent COVID-19. The chain couples TRBV18 to TRBJ1-1; no confident D gene assignment can be made. The base sequence is TGTGCCAGCTCACCACCCGCTCGGGGAACTGAAGCTTTCTTT. It specifies CASSPPARGTEAFF.